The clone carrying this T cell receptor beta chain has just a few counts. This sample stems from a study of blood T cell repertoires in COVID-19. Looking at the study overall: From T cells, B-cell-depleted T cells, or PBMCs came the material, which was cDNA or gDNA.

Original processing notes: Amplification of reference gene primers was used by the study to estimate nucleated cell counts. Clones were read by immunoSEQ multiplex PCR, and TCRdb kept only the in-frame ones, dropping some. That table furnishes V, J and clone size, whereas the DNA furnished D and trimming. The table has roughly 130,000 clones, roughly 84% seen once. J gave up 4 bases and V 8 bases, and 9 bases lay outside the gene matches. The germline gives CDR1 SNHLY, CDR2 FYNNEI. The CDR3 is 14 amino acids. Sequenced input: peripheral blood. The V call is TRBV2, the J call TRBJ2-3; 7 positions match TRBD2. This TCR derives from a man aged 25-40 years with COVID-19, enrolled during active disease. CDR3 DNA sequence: TGTGCCAGCCGTGGACTAGGTGTGGCAGATACGCAGTATTTT. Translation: CASRGLGVADTQYF.